This TCR beta chain was found in a study of blood T cells in healthy people across ages. This clonotype occurred a few times. Antigen: not known. Trimming stripped 3 bases from V and 2 bases from J, with 7 bases between. The CDR3 length is 13 residues. The germline V gene encodes CDR1 SGHDN and CDR2 FVKESK. Study-level findings and limits: Long-lived donors carried more naive CD4+ cells and greater diversity than aged donors.

Then a second PCR, running roughly 7 to 11 cycles, was carried out with a sample-barcoded 5' primer and a J-beta primer mix. Each of the cDNA molecules was tagged by a template-switch adaptor with 12 random nucleotides. TCRdb re-analysed the 5' RACE reads in MiXCR, keeping a single row per CDR3 protein. This sample yields 800,000 or so distinct CDR3 sequences, of which around 68% are seen a single time; about a quarter belongs to the top ten. Collection of ten milliliters of peripheral blood was performed for each donor. Total RNA, at least 5.5 micrograms per sample, came from PBMCs. This clonotype was obtained from a young man in good health. This chain connects TRBV14 to TRBJ2-5; no firm D call. The specimen sequenced was blood. In nucleotides, the CDR3 is TGTGCCAGCAGCCAGGTGGGTCAAGAGACCCAGTACTTC. Translation: CASSQVGQETQYF.